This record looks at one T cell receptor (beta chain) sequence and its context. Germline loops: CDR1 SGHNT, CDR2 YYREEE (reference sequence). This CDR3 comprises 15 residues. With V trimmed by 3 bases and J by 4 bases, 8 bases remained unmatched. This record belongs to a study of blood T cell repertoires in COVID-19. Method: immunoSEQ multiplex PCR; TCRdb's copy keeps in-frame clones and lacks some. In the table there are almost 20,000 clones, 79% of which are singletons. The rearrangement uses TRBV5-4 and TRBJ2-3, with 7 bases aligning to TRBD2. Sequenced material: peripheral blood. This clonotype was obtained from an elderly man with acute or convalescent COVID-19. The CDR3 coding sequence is TGTGCCAGCAGCTCCCCTGGCGGGAGCTCAGATACGCAGTATTTT. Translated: CASSSPGGSSDTQYF.